This TCR beta chain emerged from a study of blood T cell repertoires in COVID-19. On the study more broadly: Acute and convalescent COVID-19 samples came from the United States, Italy and Spain. Sources were T cells, B-cell-depleted T cells, or PBMCs; the material itself was cDNA or gDNA.

Trimming took 4 bases from V and 8 from J; bases not matched to a gene: 8. Germline values: CDR1 MDHEN, CDR2 SYDVKM. The CDR3 loop spans 15 amino acids. Per the authors' pipeline: Counts of nucleated cells, estimated from reference gene primer amplification, were obtained. The table came from immunoSEQ multiplex PCR; TCRdb's copy has only in-frame clones and leaves some out. The D gene and trimming were derived from the DNA, and the V and J assignments and clone size from that table. The sample yields over 200,000 clones, about 80% seen once. The sequence derives from a man aged 50 or older with active or convalescent COVID-19. The sequencing sample was made of peripheral blood. V is TRBV28 and J is TRBJ1-2, with 12 bases matching TRBD1. CDR3 nucleotide sequence: TGTGCCAGCAGTTCAACCGGGACAGGGGGCGAAGGCTACACCTTC. This encodes CASSSTGTGGEGYTF.